What follows are 10 T cell receptor beta chains derived from one specimen sequenced in a study of blood T cell repertoires in COVID-19. Assay: immunoSEQ multiplex PCR; the TCRdb copy retains only in-frame clones and omits some. Of approximately 350,000 clones in the sample, 75% to 90% were seen once. The sample was peripheral blood. The receptor source for this set is a woman in her fifties or sixties with COVID-19, enrolled during active disease.

The chain recombines TRBV30 with TRBJ2-7; D remains unclear. The CDR3 runs to 13 residues. Per germline, CDR1 GTSNPN and CDR2 SVGIG (reference sequence). V was cut by 3 bases and J by 5 bases, with 14 bases left in between. The CDR3 nucleotides are TGTGCCTGGAGCCTTCTCTGGCAGAACGAGCAGTACTTC. Translating gives CAWSLLWQNEQYF.

The V call is TRBV19, the J call TRBJ1-5, with TRBD1 matching 8 bases. This CDR3 is 15 amino acids long. Germline V gives CDR1 LNHDA, CDR2 SQIVND (reference sequence). The V gene end was trimmed by 0 bases and the J gene end by 6 bases; junction bases not matched to a gene: 4. CDR3 nucleotide sequence: TGTGCCAGTAGTATAGAAGGACAGGGTGCTCAGCCCCAGCATTTT. This sequence encodes CASSIEGQGAQPQHF.

V usage is TRBV15 and J usage is TRBJ1-3; 10 bases are a match to TRBD1. With V trimmed by 5 bases and J by 8 bases, 12 bases remained unmatched. The CDR3 is 16 residues long. CDR1 and CDR2 from the germline V gene are LNHNV and YYDKDF (reference sequence). The CDR3 sequence is CATSERTGGLEDTIYF. The CDR3, as DNA: TGTGCCACCAGCGAAAGGACAGGGGGTTTAGAGGACACCATATATTTT.

The chain has TRBV6-6 and TRBJ2-5, with 9 bases aligning to TRBD2. J lost 4 bases, V lost 6 bases, and 12 bases had no gene match. The CDR3 runs 16 residues. The germline CDR1 and CDR2 sequences are MNHNY and SVGAGI (reference sequence). The CDR3 DNA reads TGTGCCAGCAGCACCCGGGGTAGCGGGGGCGGAGAGACCCAGTACTTC. It translates to CASSTRGSGGGETQYF.

CDR3 loop: CASNGQESYGYTF. The CDR3 bases are TGTGCCAGCAACGGACAGGAGTCCTATGGCTACACCTTC. The V and J genes are TRBV2 and TRBJ1-2; 7 nucleotides align to TRBD1. V trimming: 7 bases; J trimming: 4 bases; junction bases outside the gene matches: 6. Germline V lookup: CDR1 SNHLY, CDR2 FYNNEI. The CDR3 consists of 13 residues.

The gene calls are TRBV9 and TRBJ1-2; a weak D match, TRBD1 (5 bases). Trimming shortened V by 0 bases and J by 6 bases, and 15 bases separated the two germline ends. CDR3 length: 15 amino acids. Germline CDR1 and CDR2: SGDLS and YYNGEE. CDR3 residues: CASSVAPRVSNGYTF. CDR3 sequence (DNA): TGTGCCAGCAGCGTAGCCCCCAGGGTTTCTAATGGCTACACCTTC.

This clone was seen once. This chain links TRBV5-5 with TRBJ1-6; D might be TRBD1 (5 bases). The CDR3 has 16 residues. Per germline, CDR1 SGHKS and CDR2 YYEKEE (reference sequence). V lost 9 bases and J lost 3, with 19 bases in between. The CDR3 protein is CATTPEGSRYNSPLHF. The CDR3 nucleotides are TGTGCCACTACCCCGGAGGGGTCTCGCTATAATTCACCCCTCCACTTT.

Comments on this clone: The same CDR3 can be traced to other DNA sequences in this sample. The rearrangement uses TRBV5-1 and TRBJ2-7, with D hard to call. This CDR3 is built from 14 residues. V was trimmed by 0 bases and J by 1 base, leaving 8 bases between them. Germline assignment: CDR1 SGHRS and CDR2 YFSETQ. CDR3 bases: TGCGCCAGCAGCTTGGGTGGCGGATCCTACGAGCAGTACTTC. Its translation: CASSLGGGSYEQYF.

The rearrangement joins TRBV7-2 to TRBJ2-1; 8 nucleotides agree with TRBD1. The CDR3 consists of 15 residues. V shed 1 base, J shed 8 bases, and the junction held 7 bases outside the gene matches. The germline V gene encodes CDR1 SGHTA and CDR2 FQGNSA. Here the CDR3 reads CASSLVGRGQDEQFF. The CDR3 bases are TGTGCCAGCAGCTTAGTGGGCAGGGGGCAGGATGAGCAGTTCTTC.

The V and J genes are TRBV10-2 and TRBJ2-5; weak D call: TRBD2 (6 bases). Per the germline V gene, CDR1 is WSHSY and CDR2 is SAAADI. V lost 2 bases, J lost 2 bases, and 12 bases lay in between. The CDR3 totals 15 residues. CDR3 sequence: CASSEGGAGQETQYF. In nucleotides, the CDR3 is TGCGCCAGCAGTGAGGGCGGGGCCGGACAAGAGACCCAGTACTTC.